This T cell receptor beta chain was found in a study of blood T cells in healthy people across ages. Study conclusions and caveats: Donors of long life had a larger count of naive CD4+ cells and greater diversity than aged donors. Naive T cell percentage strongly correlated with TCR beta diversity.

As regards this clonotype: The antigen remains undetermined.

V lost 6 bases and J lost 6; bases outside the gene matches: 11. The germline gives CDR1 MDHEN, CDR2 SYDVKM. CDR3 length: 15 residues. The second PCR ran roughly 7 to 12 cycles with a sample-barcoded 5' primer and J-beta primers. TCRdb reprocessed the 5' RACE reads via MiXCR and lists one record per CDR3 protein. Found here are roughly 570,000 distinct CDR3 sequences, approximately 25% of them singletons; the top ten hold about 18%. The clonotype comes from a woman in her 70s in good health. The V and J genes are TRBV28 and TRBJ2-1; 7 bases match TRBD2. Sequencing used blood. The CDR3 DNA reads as TGTGCCAGCAGCCTAAGAGGGGAGGGAATCAATGAGCAGTTCTTC. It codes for CASSLRGEGINEQFF.